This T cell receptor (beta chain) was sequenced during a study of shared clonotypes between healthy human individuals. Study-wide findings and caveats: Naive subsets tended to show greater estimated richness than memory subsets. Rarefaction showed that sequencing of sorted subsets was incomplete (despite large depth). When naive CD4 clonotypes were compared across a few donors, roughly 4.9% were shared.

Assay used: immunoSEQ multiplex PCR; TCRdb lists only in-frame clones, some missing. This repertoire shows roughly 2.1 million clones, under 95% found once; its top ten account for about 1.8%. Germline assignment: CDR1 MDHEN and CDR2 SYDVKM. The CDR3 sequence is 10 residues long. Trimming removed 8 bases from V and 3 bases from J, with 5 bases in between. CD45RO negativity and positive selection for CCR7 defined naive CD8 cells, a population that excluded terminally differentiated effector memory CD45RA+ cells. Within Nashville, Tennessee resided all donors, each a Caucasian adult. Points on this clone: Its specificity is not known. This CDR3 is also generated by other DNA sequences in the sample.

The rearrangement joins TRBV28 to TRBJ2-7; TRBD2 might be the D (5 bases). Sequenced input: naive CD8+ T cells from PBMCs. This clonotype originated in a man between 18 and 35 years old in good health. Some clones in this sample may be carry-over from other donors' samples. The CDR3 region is CASGSYEQYF. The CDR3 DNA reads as TGTGCCAGCGGGAGCTACGAGCAGTACTTC.